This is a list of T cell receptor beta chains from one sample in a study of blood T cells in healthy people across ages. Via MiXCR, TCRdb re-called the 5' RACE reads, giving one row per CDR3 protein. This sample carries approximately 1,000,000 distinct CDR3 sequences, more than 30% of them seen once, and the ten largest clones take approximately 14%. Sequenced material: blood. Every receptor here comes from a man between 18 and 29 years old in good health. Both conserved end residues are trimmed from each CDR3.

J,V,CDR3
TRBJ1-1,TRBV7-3,ASSLIWRSNTEAF
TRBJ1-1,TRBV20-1,GAKKGGMDTEAF
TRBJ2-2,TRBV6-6,ASSRQGSFTGELF
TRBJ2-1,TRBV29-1,SAERGRNERF
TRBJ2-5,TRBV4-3,ASSQGGTGDLLTETQY
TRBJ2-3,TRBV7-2,ASSLAPGPYTDTQY
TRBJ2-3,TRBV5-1,ASSPQGMATDTQY
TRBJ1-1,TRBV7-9,ASSPRQELNTEAF
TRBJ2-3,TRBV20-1,SATSSGGDADTQY
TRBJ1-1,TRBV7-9,ASSRGGLMNTEAF
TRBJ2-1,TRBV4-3,ASSQDHRGGSSYNEQF
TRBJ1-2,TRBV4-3,ASSQEIVRRFSNYGYT
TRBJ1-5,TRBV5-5,ASSLGPHLGQPQH
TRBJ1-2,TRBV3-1,ASSQVPGTPGYT
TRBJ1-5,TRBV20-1,SANRGGHSNQPQH
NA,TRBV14,VSSQDWDSAYEQY
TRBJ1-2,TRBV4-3,ASSQDHIVGVAGYT
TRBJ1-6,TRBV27,ASSPAGRGSPLH
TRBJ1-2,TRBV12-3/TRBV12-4,ASSSSGRGAHGYT
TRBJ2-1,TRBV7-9,ASSLDRGLYEQF
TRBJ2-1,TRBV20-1,SARGASGSGEQF
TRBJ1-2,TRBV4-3,ASSQDYEAYGYT
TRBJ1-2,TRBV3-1,ASSQSRDGYYGYT
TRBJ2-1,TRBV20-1,SARGGGSYNEQF
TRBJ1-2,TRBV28,ASGPNYGYT
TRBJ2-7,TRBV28,ASSSHGRPSEQY
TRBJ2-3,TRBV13,ASSPRGTAQGDTQY
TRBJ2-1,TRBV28,AGSLDRGSYNEQF
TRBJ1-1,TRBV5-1,ASSLARFGGVTEAF
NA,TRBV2,ASRIRETQETQY
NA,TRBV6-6,ASRRQGGYNEQY
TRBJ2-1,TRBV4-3,ASSQDNGREQF
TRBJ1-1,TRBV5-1,ASSLEGLWTEAF
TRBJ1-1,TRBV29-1,SVNGQLNTEAF
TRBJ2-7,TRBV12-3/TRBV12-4,ASSFSLSYEQY
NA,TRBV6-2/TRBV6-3,ASSDRGTPYNEQY
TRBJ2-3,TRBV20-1,SAAGVTGDTQY
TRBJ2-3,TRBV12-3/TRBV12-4,ASSLGGALDTQY
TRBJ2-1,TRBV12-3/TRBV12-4,ASSHRVRTQF